This entry concerns a single TCR beta chain. Its antigen remains unidentified. Germline-derived CDR1 and CDR2 are SGHNT and YENEEA. The CDR3 consists of 15 residues. V was shortened by 5 bases and J by 1 base, with 12 bases between the two germline ends. Through a sample-barcoded 5' primer and a J-beta primer mix, a second PCR was run for roughly 6 to 12 cycles. TCRdb itself ran the 5' RACE reads through MiXCR, one entry per CDR3 protein. Of around 1.5 million distinct CDR3 sequences in the sample, roughly 64% were seen once. This sample was included in a study of blood T cells in healthy people across ages. General study points: Donor CMV status, an unknown factor, possibly confounded changes in expanded clonotypes.

The receptor was isolated from a young man in good health. The sequenced material came from blood. This sequence joins TRBV11-3 and TRBJ2-1; TRBD1 might be the D (6 bases). The CDR3 is CASSQTDSSYNEQFF. CDR3 sequence (DNA): TGTGCCAGCAGCCAAACGGACAGTTCCTACAATGAGCAGTTCTTC. The entire variable domain, with the rest obtained from reference TRBV11-3 and TRBJ2-1, is as follows: EAGVVQSPRYKIIEKKQPVAFWCNPISGHNTLYWYLQNLGQGPELLIRYENEEAVDDSQLPKDRFSAERLKGVDSTLKIQPAELGDSAVYLCASSQTDSSYNEQFFGPGTRLTVL.